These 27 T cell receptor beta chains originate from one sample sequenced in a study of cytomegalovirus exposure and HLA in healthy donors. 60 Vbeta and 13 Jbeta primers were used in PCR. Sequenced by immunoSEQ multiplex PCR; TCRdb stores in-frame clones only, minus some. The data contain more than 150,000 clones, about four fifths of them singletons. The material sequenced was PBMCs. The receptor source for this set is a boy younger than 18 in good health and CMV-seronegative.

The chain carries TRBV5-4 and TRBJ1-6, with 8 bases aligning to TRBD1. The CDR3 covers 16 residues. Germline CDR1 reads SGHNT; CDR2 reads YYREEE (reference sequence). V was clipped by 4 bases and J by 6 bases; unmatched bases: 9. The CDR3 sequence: CASSLYAGQGNSPLHF. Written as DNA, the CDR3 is TGTGCCAGCAGCCTATATGCAGGACAGGGTAATTCACCCCTCCACTTT.

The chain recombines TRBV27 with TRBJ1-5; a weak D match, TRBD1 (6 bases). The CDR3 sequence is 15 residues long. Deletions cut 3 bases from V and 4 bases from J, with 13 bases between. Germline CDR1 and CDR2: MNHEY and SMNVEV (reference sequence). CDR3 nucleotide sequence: TGTGCCAGCAGTTTGAGGCACAGGGCAAATCAGCCCCAGCATTTT. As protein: CASSLRHRANQPQHF.

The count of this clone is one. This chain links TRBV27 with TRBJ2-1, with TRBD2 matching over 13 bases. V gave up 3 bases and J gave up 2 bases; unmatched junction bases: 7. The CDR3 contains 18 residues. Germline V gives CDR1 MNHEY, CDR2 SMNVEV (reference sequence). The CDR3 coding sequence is TGTGCCAGCAGTTTCCTTACTAGCGGGAGGGCCCCCTACAATGAGCAGTTCTTC. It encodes CASSFLTSGRAPYNEQFF.

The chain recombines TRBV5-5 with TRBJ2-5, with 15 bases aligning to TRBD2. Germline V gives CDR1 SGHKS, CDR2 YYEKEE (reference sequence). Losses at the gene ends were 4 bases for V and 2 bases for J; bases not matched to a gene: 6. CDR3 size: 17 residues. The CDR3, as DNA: TGTGCCAGCAGCCGGGGACTAGCGGGAGGTAGGCAAGAGACCCAGTACTTC. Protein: CASSRGLAGGRQETQYF.

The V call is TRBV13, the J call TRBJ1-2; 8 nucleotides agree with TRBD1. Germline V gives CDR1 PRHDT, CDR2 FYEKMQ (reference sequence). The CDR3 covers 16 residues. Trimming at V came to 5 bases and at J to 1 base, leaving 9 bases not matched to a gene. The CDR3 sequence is CASSPYLGTGNYGYTF. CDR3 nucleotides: TGTGCCAGCAGCCCCTATTTGGGGACAGGTAACTATGGCTACACCTTC.

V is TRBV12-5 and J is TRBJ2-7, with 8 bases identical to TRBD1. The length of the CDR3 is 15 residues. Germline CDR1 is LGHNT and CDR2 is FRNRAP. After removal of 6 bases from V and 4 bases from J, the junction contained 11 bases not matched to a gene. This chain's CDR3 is CASGLGRDRPYEQYF. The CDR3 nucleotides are TGTGCTAGTGGCTTAGGCCGGGACAGGCCGTACGAGCAGTACTTC.

As DNA, the CDR3 is TGTGCCAGCAGCGTAGAAGGAAGGGGTAAAAACTATGGCTACACCTTC. Its protein is CASSVEGRGKNYGYTF. This sequence joins TRBV9 and TRBJ1-2; D is possibly TRBD1 (5 bases). In germline, CDR1 is SGDLS, CDR2 YYNGEE. This CDR3 has 16 residues. V lost 0 bases, J lost 2 bases, and 14 bases lay in between. The full variable domain, completed using reference TRBV9 and TRBJ1-2, is DSGVTQTPKHLITATGQRVTLRCSPRSGDLSVYWYQQSLDQGLQFLIQYYNGEERAKGNILERFSAQQFPDLHSELNLSSLELGDSALYFCASSVEGRGKNYGYTFGSGTRLTVV.

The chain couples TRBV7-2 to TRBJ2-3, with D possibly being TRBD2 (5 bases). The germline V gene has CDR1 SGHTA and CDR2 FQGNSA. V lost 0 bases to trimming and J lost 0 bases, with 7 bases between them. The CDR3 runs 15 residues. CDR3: CASSLAPGSTDTQYF. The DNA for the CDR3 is TGTGCCAGCAGCTTAGCACCGGGGAGCACAGATACGCAGTATTTT.

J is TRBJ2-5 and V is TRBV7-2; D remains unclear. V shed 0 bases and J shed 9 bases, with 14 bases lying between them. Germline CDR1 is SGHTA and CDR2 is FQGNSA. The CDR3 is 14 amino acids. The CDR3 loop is CASSLAVFEPPQYF. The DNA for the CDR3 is TGTGCCAGCAGCTTAGCTGTATTCGAGCCTCCCCAGTACTTC.

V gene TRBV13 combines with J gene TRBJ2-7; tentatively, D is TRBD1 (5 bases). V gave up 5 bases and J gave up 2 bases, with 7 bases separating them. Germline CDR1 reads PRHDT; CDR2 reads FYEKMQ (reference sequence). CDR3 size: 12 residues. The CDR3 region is CASSPGTYEQYF. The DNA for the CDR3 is TGTGCCAGCAGCCCAGGGACCTACGAGCAGTACTTC.

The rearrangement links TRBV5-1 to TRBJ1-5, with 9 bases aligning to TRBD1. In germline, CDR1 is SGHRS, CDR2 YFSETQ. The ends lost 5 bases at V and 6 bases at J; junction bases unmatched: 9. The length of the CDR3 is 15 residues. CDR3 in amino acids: CASREEAGQGQPQHF. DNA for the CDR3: TGCGCCAGCAGGGAGGAGGCGGGACAGGGTCAGCCCCAGCATTTT.

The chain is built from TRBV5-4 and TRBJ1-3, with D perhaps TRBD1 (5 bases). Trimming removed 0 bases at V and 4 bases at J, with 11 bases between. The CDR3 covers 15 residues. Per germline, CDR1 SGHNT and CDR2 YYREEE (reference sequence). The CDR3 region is CASSLDGAAGNTIYF. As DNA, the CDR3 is TGTGCCAGCAGCTTGGATGGGGCGGCGGGAAACACCATATATTTT.

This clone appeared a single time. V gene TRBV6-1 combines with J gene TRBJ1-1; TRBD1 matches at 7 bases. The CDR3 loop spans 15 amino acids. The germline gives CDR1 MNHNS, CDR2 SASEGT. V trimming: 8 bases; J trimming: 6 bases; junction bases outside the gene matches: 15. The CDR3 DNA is TGTGCCAGCCAACCCCTAACGACAGGGTTCTCTGAAGCTTTCTTT. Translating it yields CASQPLTTGFSEAFF.

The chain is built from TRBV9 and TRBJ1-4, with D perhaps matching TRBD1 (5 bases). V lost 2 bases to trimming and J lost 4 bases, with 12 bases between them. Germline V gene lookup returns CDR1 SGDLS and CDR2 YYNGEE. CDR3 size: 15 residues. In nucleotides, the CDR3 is TGTGCCAGCAGCGTGGCGGGACTCAGTAATGAAAAACTGTTTTTT. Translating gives CASSVAGLSNEKLFF.

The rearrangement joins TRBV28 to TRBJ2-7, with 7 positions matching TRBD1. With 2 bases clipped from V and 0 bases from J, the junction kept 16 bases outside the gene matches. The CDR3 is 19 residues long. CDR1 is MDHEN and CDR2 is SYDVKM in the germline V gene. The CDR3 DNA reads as TGTGCCAGCAGTTTAAGTCTCGTGGTCGGACAGGCTAGCTCCTACGAGCAGTACTTC. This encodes CASSLSLVVGQASSYEQYF. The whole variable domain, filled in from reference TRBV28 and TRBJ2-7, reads DVKVTQSSRYLVKRTGEKVFLECVQDMDHENMFWYRQDPGLGLRLIYFSYDVKMKEKGDIPEGYSVSREKKERFSLILESASTNQTSMYLCASSLSLVVGQASSYEQYFGPGTRLTVT.

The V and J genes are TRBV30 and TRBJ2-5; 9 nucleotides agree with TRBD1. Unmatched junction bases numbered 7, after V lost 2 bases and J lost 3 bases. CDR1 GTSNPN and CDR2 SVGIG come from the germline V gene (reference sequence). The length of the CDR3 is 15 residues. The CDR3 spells CAWSTGGAAEETQYF. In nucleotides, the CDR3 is TGTGCCTGGAGTACAGGGGGCGCGGCGGAAGAGACCCAGTACTTC.

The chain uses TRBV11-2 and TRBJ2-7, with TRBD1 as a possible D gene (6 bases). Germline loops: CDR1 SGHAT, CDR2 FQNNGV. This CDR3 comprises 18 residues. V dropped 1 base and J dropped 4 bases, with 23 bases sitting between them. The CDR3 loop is CASSLVWVDRLMPYEQYF. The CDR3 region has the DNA TGTGCCAGCAGCTTAGTGTGGGTCGACAGGCTAATGCCTTACGAGCAGTACTTC.

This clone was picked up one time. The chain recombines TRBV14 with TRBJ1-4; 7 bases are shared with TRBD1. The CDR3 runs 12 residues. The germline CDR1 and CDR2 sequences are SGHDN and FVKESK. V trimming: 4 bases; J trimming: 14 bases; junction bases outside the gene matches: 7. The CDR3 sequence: CASSPGTERLFF. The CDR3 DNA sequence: TGTGCCAGCAGCCCCGGGACAGAAAGGCTGTTTTTT.

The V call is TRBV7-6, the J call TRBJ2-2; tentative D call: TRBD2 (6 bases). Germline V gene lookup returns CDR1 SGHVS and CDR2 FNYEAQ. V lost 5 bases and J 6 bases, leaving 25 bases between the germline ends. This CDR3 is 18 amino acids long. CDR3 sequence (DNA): TGTGCCAGCAGCCAAAAACGGACTAACCAGCGTGTTTCCGGGGAGCTGTTTTTT. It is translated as CASSQKRTNQRVSGELFF.

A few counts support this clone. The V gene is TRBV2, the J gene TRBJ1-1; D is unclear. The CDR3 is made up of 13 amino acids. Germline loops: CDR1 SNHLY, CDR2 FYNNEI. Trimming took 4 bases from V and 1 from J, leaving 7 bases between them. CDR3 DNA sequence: TGTGCCAGCAGTGGCGGGTGGAACACTGAAGCTTTCTTT. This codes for CASSGGWNTEAFF.

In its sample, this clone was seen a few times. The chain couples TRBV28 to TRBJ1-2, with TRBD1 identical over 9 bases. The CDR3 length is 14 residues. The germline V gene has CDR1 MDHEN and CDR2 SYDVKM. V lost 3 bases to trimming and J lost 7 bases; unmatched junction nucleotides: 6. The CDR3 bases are TGTGCCAGCAGTTTTGGACAGGGGAATGTTGGCTACACCTTC. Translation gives CASSFGQGNVGYTF.

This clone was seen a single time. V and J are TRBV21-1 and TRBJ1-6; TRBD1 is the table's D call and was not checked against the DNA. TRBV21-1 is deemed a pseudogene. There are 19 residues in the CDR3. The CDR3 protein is CASSKARYTGVREGSPLHF. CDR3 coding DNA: TGTGCCAGCAGCAAAGCGAGATATACAGGGGTTCGAGAAGGATCACCCCTCCACTTT.

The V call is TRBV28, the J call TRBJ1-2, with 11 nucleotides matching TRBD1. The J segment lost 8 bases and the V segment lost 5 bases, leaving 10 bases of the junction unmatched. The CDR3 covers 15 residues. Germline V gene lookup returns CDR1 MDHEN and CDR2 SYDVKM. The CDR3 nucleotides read TGTGCCAGCAGTCGGACAGGGGGCGAAAGGTACGGCTACACCTTC. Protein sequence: CASSRTGGERYGYTF.

The chain's CDR3 is CSAAGGPTGEQYF. Here the CDR3 DNA reads TGCAGCGCCGCAGGGGGGCCTACGGGGGAGCAGTACTTC. The genes are TRBV29-1 and TRBJ2-7, with D maybe TRBD1 (7 bases). The CDR3 totals 13 residues. Germline CDR1 and CDR2: SQVTM and ANQGSEA. V lost 7 bases to trimming and J lost 7 bases, with 20 bases between them.

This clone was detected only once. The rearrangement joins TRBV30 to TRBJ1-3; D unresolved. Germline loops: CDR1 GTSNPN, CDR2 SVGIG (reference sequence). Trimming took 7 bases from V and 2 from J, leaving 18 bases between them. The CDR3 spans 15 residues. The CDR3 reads CALSGRGGPGNTIYF. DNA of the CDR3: TGTGCCTTATCAGGAAGAGGAGGTCCTGGAAACACCATATATTTT.

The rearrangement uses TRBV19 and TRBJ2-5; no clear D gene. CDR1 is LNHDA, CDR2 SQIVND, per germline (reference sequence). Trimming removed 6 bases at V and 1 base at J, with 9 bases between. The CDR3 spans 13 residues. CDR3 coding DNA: TGTGCCAGTAGCCCGACACTCCAAGAGACCCAGTACTTC. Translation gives CASSPTLQETQYF.

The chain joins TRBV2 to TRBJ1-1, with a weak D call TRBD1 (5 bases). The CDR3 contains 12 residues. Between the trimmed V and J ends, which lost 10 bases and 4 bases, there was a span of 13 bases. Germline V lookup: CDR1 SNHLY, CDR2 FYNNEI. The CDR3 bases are TGTGCCATTCCCCTCGGGGGCACTGAAGCTTTCTTT. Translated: CAIPLGGTEAFF.